These 8 T cell receptor beta chains were all obtained from the same sample, sequenced in a study of blood T cells in healthy people across ages. Sample-barcoded 5' priming and a J-beta primer mix drove a second PCR of roughly 6 to 12 cycles. From the 5' RACE reads, TCRdb called clonotypes with MiXCR, one entry per CDR3 protein. The repertoire holds 1.4 million to 1.5 million distinct CDR3 sequences, with about 40% as singletons. The source material was blood. The receptor set was obtained from a woman under 30 in good health.

There are a few counts of this clonotype. The chain carries TRBV10-3 and TRBJ2-7; 8 bases are a match to TRBD2. The CDR3 is made up of 19 amino acids. Losses at the gene ends were 1 base for V and 6 bases for J; bases not matched to a gene: 20. Germline V gene data show CDR1 as ENHRY and CDR2 as SYGVKD. The CDR3 DNA follows: TGTGCCATCAGTGAGTTGCCCCTGGGGGCGGGAGGAGCCGGCGGCGAGCAGTACTTC. Protein sequence: CAISELPLGAGGAGGEQYF.

The chain recombines TRBV6-2 or TRBV6-3 with TRBJ2-1, with 8 bases matching TRBD2. There are 16 residues in the CDR3. Trimming took 0 bases from V and 3 from J; bases not matched to a gene: 4. The germline V gene has CDR1 MNHEY and CDR2 SVGEGT. Written as DNA, the CDR3 is TGTGCCAGCAGTTACTCCCGGGGGGGCCTCTACAATGAGCAGTTCTTC. Its protein is CASSYSRGGLYNEQFF.

V gene TRBV20-1 combines with J gene TRBJ2-7, with TRBD1 as a possible D gene (5 bases). CDR3 length: 12 residues. CDR1 DFQATT and CDR2 SNEGSKA come from the germline V gene (reference sequence). V was shortened by 5 bases and J by 4 bases, with 12 bases between the two germline ends. The CDR3 is CSAPLQGYEQYF. DNA for the CDR3: TGCAGTGCTCCACTCCAGGGATACGAGCAGTACTTC.

This rearrangement joins TRBV3-1 to TRBJ2-1, with 11 nucleotides matching TRBD1. The V gene end was trimmed by 5 bases and the J gene end by 9 bases; junction bases not matched to a gene: 15. CDR1 LGHDT and CDR2 YNNKEL come from the germline V gene (reference sequence). The CDR3 length is 17 residues. The CDR3 region has the DNA TGTGCCAGCAGCAAAGCGTCTGGACAGGGGGCGCTTGGTGAGCAGTTCTTC. Translation: CASSKASGQGALGEQFF.

This clonotype was found a few times. This chain uses TRBV18 with TRBJ1-6, with 7 bases fitting TRBD1. V was clipped by 6 bases and J by 5 bases; unmatched bases: 16. The CDR3 spans 18 residues. From germline, CDR1 is KGHSH and CDR2 LQKENI. This chain's CDR3 is CASSQQAQAGGDNSPLHF. CDR3 bases: TGTGCCAGCTCCCAACAGGCCCAGGCAGGGGGAGATAATTCACCCCTCCACTTT.

The chain is built from TRBV10-3 and TRBJ2-1; unclear D gene. Germline V gene sequence: CDR1 ENHRY, CDR2 SYGVKD. This CDR3 spans 14 amino acids. The ends were cut back, 0 bases at V and 5 bases at J, with 8 bases in the middle. The CDR3 spells CAISESHANNEQFF. CDR3 bases: TGTGCCATCAGTGAGTCCCATGCGAACAATGAGCAGTTCTTC.

About this clonotype: One end of the junction fails to match germline, which may point to a read error. V is TRBV2 and J is TRBJ2-7, with 9 positions matching TRBD1. Germline lookup yields CDR1 SNHLY and CDR2 FYNNEI. The CDR3 runs 18 residues. The CDR3 bases are TGTGCCAGCAGGGAAGGGACAGGGACAATAAGAAACTCCTACGAGCAGTACTTC. This gives the protein CASREGTGTIRNSYEQYF.

The chain joins TRBV7-2 to TRBJ2-3; 7 bases are shared with TRBD2. CDR1 and CDR2 from the germline V gene are SGHTA and FQGNSA. V lost 2 bases and J lost 8; bases outside the gene matches: 25. The CDR3 length is 20 residues. For the CDR3, the DNA is TGTGCCAGCAGCTTATTGGGCCCTTCTGCTAGACTAGCCCGGTATCGTACGCAGTATTTT. It yields the protein CASSLLGPSARLARYRTQYF. The full variable domain, rest sourced from reference TRBV7-2 and TRBJ2-3, is GAGVSQSPSNKVTEKGKDVELRCDPISGHTALYWYRQSLGQGLEFLIYFQGNSAPDKSGLPSDRFSAERTGGSVSTLTIQRTQQEDSAVYLCASSLLGPSARLARYRTQYFGPGTRLTVL.